The T cell receptor (beta chain) described here comes from a study of blood T cell repertoires in COVID-19 (dated by TCRdb to about 2020). Regarding the research as a whole: The collaborator samples originated in the United States, Italy and Spain and spanned the acute and convalescent phases of COVID-19. Subjects who had been exposed to COVID-19, were actively infected with it, or had recovered from it provided the deeply sampled blood TCRbeta repertoires that made up the dataset. The prospective study material was composed of cDNA or gDNA derived from T cells, B-cell-depleted T cells, or PBMCs. The samples were drawn from two sources: the first 160 participants of the ongoing ImmuneRACE study, and about 1,300 subjects contributed by 6 global collaborators. Nearly every sample came with metadata listing a de-identified subject ID, COVID-19 status, age in years and sex. The repertoires were made available in a free public database intended to serve as a resource for research on the immune response to SARS-CoV-2. Where HLA class I and class II types were available, the types were taken from metadata supplied by the sample provider, not from assay-based typing.

Regarding this clone: Its antigen remains undetermined. No clone much larger than this one lies a single base away; base qualities are absent.

Sequences MNHEY (CDR1) and SMNVEV (CDR2) are obtained from the germline V gene (reference sequence). The germline V and J ends show losses of 6 bases and 2 bases respectively, and no gene match explains 8 bases of the junction. The CDR3 starts with the cysteine, ends with the phenylalanine, and has 15 residues. The kept DNA is CDR3 alone, 45 bases in frame from the first base. Broader findings and caveats from the paper: The amount of clinical and demographic metadata varied by source and participant and was provided uncurated.

Whole blood was collected in K2EDTA tubes by collaborating institutions according to the institutions' own protocols. For TCRbeta analysis, collaborators shipped samples as frozen whole blood, isolated PBMCs, or DNA extracted from either of those sample types. TCRbeta CDR3 regions were amplified from genomic DNA by means of the immunoSEQ Assay, a bias-controlled multiplex PCR. In the original analysis: The number of nucleated cells in each sample was estimated by amplification of reference gene primers within the assay. To quantify the absolute abundance of each unique TCRbeta CDR3 rearrangement, sequence reads were collapsed and filtered. Productive Simpson clonality was computed per sample as the square root of Simpson's diversity index over productive rearrangements. TCRdb took this table from immuneACCESS and kept in-frame rearrangements with V and J called. Such tables lack part of the clones; where checked against another copy, unresolved V genes explain under half of the gap, and the rest is unexplained. That table supplies the V and J calls and clone size; D and trimming were determined from the DNA. This sample holds roughly 70,000 clones; around 77% were observed only once. The ten most abundant clones make up around 10% of the sample.

Sequencing was done on a sample of peripheral blood. This chain is built from TRBV27 and TRBJ2-7; a stretch of 9 junction bases matches TRBD1. The receptor comes from a human donor in a cohort sampled during active COVID-19. The CDR3: CASRRGGTGTYEQYF. The nucleotide sequence is TGTGCCAGCAGGCGGGGAGGGACAGGGACCTACGAGCAGTACTTC.